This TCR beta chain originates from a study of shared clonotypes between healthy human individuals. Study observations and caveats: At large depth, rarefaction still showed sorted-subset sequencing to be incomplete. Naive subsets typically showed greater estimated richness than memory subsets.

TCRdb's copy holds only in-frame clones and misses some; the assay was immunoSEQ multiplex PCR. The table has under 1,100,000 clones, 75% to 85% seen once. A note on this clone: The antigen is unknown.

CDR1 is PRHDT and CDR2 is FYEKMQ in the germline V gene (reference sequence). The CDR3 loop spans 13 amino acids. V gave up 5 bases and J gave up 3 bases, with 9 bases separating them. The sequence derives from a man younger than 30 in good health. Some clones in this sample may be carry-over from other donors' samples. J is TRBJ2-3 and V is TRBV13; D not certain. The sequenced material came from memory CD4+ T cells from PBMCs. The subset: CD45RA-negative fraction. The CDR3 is CASSIRRTDTQYF. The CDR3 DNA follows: TGTGCCAGCAGCATTAGACGAACAGATACGCAGTATTTT.